The clone carrying this TCR beta chain is a singleton in its sample. These data come from a study of patients and donors after allogeneic stem cell transplantation. TCRdb re-called the RT-PCR reads through MiXCR, storing one row per CDR3 protein. The top ten clones hold approximately 10% of a sample with hundreds of thousands of distinct CDR3 sequences, roughly two fifths of them seen once. The CDR3 runs 12 residues. Trimming took 4 bases from V and 9 from J, leaving 13 bases between them. CDR1 and CDR2 (germline): SGHDT, YYEEEE. The clonotype was recovered from a human donor who was either an allogeneic HSCT recipient or a stem cell or donor lymphocyte infusion donor (not recorded which). It is not recorded whose cells these are; they may come from a transplant donor. The rearrangement joins TRBV5-6 to TRBJ2-5; no clear D gene. Sequencing used blood, either unsorted or a sorted T cell fraction (not recorded which). CDR3 DNA sequence: TGTGCCAGCAGCCCCGCGAAAGGGTCCCAGTACTTC. It translates to CASSPAKGSQYF.